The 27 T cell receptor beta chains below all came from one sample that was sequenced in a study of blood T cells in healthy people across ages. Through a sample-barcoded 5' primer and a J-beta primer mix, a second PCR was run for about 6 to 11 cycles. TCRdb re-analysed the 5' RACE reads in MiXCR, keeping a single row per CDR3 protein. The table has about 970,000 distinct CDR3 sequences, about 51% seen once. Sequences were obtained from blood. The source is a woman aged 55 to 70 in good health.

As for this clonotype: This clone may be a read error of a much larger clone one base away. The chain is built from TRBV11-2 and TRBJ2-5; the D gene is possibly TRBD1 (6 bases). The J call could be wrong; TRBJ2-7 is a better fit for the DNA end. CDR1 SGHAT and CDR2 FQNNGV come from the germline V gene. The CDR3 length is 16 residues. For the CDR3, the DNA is TGTGTCAGCAGCTCCTGGCCCAGGGGTCGTTCCTACGAGCAGTACTTC. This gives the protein CVSSSWPRGRSYEQYF.

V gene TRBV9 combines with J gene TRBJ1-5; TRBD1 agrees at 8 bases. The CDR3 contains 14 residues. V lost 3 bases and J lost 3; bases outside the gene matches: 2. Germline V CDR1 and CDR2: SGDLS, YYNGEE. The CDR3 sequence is CASSAGGLNQPQHF. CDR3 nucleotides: TGTGCCAGCAGCGCAGGGGGCCTCAATCAGCCCCAGCATTTT.

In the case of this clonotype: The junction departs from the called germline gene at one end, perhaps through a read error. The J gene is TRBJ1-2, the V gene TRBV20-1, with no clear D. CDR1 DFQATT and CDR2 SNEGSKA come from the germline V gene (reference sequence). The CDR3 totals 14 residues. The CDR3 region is CSTSRGGQFYGYTF. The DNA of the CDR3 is TGCAGTACTAGCCGTGGTGGCCAGTTTTATGGCTACACCTTC.

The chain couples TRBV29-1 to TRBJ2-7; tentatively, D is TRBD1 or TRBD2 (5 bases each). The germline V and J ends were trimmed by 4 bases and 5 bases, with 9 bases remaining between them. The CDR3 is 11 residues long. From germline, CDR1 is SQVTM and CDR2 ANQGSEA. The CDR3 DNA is TGCAGCGTTGTGAGGGGCCACGAGCAGTACTTC. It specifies CSVVRGHEQYF.

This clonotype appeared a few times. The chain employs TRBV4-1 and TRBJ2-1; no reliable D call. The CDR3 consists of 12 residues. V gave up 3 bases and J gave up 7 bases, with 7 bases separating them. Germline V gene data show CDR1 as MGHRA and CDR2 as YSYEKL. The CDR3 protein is CASSQRWNEQFF. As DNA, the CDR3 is TGCGCCAGCAGCCAGAGGTGGAATGAGCAGTTCTTC.

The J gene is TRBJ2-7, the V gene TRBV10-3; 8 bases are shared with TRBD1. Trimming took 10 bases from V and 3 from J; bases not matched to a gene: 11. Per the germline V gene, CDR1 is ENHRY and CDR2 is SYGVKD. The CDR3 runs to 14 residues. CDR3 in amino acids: CASSQRTGNYEQYF. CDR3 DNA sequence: TGTGCCAGCAGCCAACGGACAGGGAACTACGAGCAGTACTTC.

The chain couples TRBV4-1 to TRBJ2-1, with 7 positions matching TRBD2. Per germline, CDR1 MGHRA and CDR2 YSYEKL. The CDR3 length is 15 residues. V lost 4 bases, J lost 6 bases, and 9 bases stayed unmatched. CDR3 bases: TGCGCCAGCAGCCTTTGGCTAGCGGCTACCAATGAGCAGTTCTTC. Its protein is CASSLWLAATNEQFF.

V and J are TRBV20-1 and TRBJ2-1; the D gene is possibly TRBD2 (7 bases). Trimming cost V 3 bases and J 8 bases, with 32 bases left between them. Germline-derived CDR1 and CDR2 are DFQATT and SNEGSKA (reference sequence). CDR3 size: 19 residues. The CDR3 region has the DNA TGCAGTGCTAGGGGGGGCCTAGCGGAGAAAAACTCCCGACTCTATGAGCAGTTCTTC. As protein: CSARGGLAEKNSRLYEQFF.

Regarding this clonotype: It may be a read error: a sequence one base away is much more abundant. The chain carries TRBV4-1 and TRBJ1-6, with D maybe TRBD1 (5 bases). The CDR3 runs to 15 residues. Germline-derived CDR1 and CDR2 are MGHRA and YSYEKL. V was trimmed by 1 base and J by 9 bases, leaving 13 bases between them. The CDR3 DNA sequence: TGCGCCAGCAGCCAAGGGGACGGACGAAGTTCACCCCTCCACTTT. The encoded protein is CASSQGDGRSSPLHF.

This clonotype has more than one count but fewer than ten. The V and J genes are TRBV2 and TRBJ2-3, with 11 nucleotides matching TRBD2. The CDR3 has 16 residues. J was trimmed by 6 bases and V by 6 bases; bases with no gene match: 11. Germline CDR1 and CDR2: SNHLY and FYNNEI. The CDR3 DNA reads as TGTGCCAGCAGCCGAACTAGCGGGGGTCCCTTTGATACGCAGTATTTT. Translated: CASSRTSGGPFDTQYF.

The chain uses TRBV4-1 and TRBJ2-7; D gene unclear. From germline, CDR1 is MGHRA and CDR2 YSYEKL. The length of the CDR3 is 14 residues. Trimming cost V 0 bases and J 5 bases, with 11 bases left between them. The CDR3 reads CASSQDLGLNEQYF. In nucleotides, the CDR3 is TGCGCCAGCAGCCAAGATCTCGGGCTTAACGAGCAGTACTTC.

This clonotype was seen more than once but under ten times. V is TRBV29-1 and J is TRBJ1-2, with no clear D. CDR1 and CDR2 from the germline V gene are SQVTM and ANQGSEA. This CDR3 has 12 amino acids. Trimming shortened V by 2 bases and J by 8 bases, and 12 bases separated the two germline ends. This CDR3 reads CSVEKDPGGYTF. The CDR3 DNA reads TGCAGCGTTGAAAAGGACCCGGGCGGCTACACCTTC.

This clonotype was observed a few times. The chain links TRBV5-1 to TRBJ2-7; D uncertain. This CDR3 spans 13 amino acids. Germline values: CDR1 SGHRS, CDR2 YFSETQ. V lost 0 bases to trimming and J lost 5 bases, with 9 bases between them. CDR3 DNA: TGCGCCAGCAGCTTGGCGCGAGGCCACGAGCAGTACTTC. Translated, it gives CASSLARGHEQYF.

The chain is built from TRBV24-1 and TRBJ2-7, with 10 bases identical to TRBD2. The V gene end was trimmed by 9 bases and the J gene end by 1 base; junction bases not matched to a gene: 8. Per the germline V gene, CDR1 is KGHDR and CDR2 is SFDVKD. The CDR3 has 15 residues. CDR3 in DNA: TGTGCCACCGTCGCTAGCGGGAGAACTTCCTACGAGCAGTACTTC. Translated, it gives CATVASGRTSYEQYF.

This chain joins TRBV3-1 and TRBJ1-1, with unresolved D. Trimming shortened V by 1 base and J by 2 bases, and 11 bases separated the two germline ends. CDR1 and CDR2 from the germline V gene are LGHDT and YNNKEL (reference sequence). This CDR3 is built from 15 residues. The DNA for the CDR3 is TGTGCCAGCAGCCAAGGGAGGCGGCGAAACACTGAAGCTTTCTTT. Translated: CASSQGRRRNTEAFF.

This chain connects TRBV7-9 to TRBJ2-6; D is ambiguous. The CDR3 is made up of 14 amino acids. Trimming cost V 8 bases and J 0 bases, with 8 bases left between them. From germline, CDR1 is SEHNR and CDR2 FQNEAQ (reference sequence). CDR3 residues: CASERSSGANVLTF. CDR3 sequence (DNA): TGTGCCAGCGAAAGAAGCTCTGGGGCCAACGTCCTGACTTTC.

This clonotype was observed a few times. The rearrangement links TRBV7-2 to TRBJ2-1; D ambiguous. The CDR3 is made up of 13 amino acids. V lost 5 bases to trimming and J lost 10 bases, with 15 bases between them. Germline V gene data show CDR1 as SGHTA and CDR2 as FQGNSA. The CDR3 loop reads CASSKRPSREQFF. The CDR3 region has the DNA TGTGCCAGCAGCAAACGGCCTAGTAGGGAGCAGTTCTTC.

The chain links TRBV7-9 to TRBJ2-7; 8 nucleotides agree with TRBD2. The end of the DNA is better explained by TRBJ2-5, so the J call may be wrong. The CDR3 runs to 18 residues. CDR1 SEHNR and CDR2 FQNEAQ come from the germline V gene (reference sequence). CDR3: CASSLPPSPTSGQETQYF. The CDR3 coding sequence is TGTGCCAGCAGCTTACCTCCAAGCCCCACTAGCGGTCAAGAGACCCAGTACTTC.

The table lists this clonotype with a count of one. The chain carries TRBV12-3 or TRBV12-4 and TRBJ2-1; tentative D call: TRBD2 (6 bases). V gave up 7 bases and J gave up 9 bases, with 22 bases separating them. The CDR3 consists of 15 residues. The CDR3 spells CASTTWRDRPGEQFF. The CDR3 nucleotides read TGTGCCAGCACCACCTGGCGGGATCGACCTGGTGAGCAGTTCTTC.

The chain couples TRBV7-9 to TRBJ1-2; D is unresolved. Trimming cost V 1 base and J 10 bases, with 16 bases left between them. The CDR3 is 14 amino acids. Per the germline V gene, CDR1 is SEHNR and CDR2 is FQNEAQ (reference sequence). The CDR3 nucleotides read TGTGCCAGCAGCTTAGTAGAGGGCTCGGGAGCCTACACCTTC. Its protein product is CASSLVEGSGAYTF.

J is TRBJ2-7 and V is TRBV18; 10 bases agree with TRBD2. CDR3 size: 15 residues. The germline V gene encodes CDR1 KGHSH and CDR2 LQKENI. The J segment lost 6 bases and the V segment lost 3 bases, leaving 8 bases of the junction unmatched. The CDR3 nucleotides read TGTGCCAGCTCACCTACAGCGGGAGGGCAAGGCGAGCAGTACTTC. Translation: CASSPTAGGQGEQYF.

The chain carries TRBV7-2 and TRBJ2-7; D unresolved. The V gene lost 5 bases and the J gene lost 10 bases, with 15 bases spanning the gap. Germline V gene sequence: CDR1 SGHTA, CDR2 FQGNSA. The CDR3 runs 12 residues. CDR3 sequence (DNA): TGTGCCAGCAGCCGGGCGCAAGAGATCCAGTACTTC. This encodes CASSRAQEIQYF.

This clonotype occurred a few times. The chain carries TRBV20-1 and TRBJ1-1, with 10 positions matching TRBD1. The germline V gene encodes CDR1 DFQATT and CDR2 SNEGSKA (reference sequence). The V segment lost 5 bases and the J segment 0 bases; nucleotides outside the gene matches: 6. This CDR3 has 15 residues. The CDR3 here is CSAYPGQGMNTEAFF. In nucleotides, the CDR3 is TGCAGTGCTTATCCGGGACAGGGGATGAACACTGAAGCTTTCTTT.

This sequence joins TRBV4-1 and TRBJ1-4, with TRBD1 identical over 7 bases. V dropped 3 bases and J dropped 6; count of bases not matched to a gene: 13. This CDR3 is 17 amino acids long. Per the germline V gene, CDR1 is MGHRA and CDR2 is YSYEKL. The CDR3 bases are TGCGCCAGCAGCCAGCAAAGGTCCGGACAGGCGTATGAAAAACTGTTTTTT. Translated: CASSQQRSGQAYEKLFF.

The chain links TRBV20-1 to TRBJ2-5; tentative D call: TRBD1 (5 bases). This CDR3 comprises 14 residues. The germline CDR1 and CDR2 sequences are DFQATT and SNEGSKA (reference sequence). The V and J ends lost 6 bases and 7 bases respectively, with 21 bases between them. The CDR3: CSAPKQSSTGTQYF. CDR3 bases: TGCAGTGCACCAAAACAGTCTTCAACAGGGACCCAGTACTTC.

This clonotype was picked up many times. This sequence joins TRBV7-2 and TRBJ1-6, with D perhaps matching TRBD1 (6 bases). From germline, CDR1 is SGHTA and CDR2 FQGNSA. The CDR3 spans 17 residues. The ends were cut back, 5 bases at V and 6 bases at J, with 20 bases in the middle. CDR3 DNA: TGTGCCAGCAGCCCGTCCGAGGGCACAGGGCGTAATTCACCCCTCCACTTT. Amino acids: CASSPSEGTGRNSPLHF. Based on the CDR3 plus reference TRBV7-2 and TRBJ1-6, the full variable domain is GAGVSQSPSNKVTEKGKDVELRCDPISGHTALYWYRQSLGQGLEFLIYFQGNSAPDKSGLPSDRFSAERTGGSVSTLTIQRTQQEDSAVYLCASSPSEGTGRNSPLHFGNGTRLTVT.

CDR3 sequence: CAWNGGLNNEQYF. As DNA, the CDR3 is TGTGCCTGGAATGGGGGCCTTAACAATGAGCAGTACTTC. The rearrangement links TRBV30 to TRBJ2-7; D might be TRBD1 (6 bases). The germline V gene has CDR1 GTSNPN and CDR2 SVGIG (reference sequence). There are 13 residues in the CDR3. Trimming stripped 4 bases from V and 7 bases from J, with 17 bases between.